This T cell receptor beta chain was captured by sequencing in a study of T-cell memory formation after mild COVID-19. The study's findings and limits: Shrinking CD4+ clones resided mostly in CM and EM, and CD8+ ones in EMRA.

The V and J ends lost 3 bases and 6 bases, in that order; junction bases with no gene match: 10. Germline CDR1 SGHRS, CDR2 YFSETQ. The CDR3 loop spans 15 amino acids. On this clonotype: Its antigen is currently unknown.

In TCRdb, the 5' RACE reads were re-called with MiXCR into one record per CDR3 protein. Among 350,000 or so distinct CDR3 sequences, under 25% were seen once, and the ten largest hold approximately 13%. The TCR was taken from an adult woman who had mild COVID-19 (a few samples of this study predate the infection). Cell type and time point are not known. The sequenced sample consisted of PBMCs or a T cell subset sorted from them (not recorded which). The rearrangement links TRBV5-1 to TRBJ2-7; 9 nucleotides agree with TRBD2. This CDR3 is CASSWRGGARSEQYF. In DNA form, the CDR3 reads TGCGCCAGCAGCTGGCGGGGGGGCGCGAGGAGCGAGCAGTACTTC.